This entry is about one TCR beta chain. Trimming pared 8 bases from V and 0 bases from J, leaving 19 bases between. The CDR3 loop spans 16 amino acids. Germline CDR1 MNHEY, CDR2 SMNVEV (reference sequence). This specimen belongs to a study of blood T cells in healthy people across ages. Donors each provided about 9.5 milliliters of peripheral blood. Every sample had a minimum of 6 million PBMCs isolated. A second PCR of 7 to 11 cycles used a sample-barcoded 5' primer and a J-beta primer mix. A template-switch adaptor containing 12 random nucleotides labeled each cDNA molecule. Each CDR3 protein gets one entry after TCRdb re-called the 5' RACE reads with MiXCR. The table includes hundreds of thousands of distinct CDR3 sequences, 58% detected once.

The clonotype comes from a man aged 30 to 39 in good health. The chain links TRBV27 to TRBJ1-1; D is perhaps TRBD1 (5 bases). The material sequenced was blood. CDR3 nucleotides: TGTGCCAGCTCCATCGTTGCTGGGGGTCTGAACACTGAAGCTTTCTTT. Translated: CASSIVAGGLNTEAFF.